The following is a T cell receptor beta chain sequence with its context. Its specificity is unknown. The table came from immunoSEQ multiplex PCR; TCRdb's copy has only in-frame clones and leaves some out. The sample has 120,000 or so clones; roughly 89% are singletons. The data were taken from a study of cytomegalovirus exposure and HLA in healthy donors. Study conclusions and caveats: Rare TCR sequences dominated, though some public TCRs recurred in many donors. The study listed approximately 160 cytomegalovirus-associated TCR beta chains. Subsequent analysis found a tendency for first-cohort TCR clusters to co-occur within the 120 or so validation repertoires.

The CDR3 is 12 amino acids. Germline CDR1 is SGHNT and CDR2 is YYREEE (reference sequence). With 2 bases removed from V and 9 bases from J, the gap between germline ends came to 9 bases. The donors were members of the validation cohort comprising approximately 110 subjects, separate from the roughly 600-subject first cohort. J is TRBJ2-1 and V is TRBV5-4; D possibly corresponds to TRBD2 (5 bases). The material sequenced was PBMCs. This receptor was identified in a woman under 30 in good health and CMV-seronegative. DNA of the CDR3: TGTGCCAGCAGCTTTCTTGGGAGTGAGCAGTTCTTC. The encoded protein is CASSFLGSEQFF.